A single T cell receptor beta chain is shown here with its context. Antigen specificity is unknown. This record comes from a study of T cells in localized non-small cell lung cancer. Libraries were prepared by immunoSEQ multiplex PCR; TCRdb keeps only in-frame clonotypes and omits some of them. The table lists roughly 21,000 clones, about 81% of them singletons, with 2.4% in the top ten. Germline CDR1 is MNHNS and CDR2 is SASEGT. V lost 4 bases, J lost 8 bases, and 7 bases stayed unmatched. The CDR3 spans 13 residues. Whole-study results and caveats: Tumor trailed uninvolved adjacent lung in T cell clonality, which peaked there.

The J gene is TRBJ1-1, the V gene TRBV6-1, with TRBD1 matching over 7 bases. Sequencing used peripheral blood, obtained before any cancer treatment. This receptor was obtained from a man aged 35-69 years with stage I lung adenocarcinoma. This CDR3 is CASSVNRGSEAFF. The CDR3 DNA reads TGTGCCAGCAGTGTGAACAGGGGATCGGAAGCTTTCTTT.